What follows are 13 T cell receptor beta chains derived from one specimen sequenced in a study of shared clonotypes between healthy human individuals. Using immunoSEQ multiplex PCR, the repertoire was profiled, and TCRdb retains in-frame clones only, with some absent. The table has just over 95,000 clones, roughly two thirds seen once; the top ten hold roughly 43%. Sequencing was carried out using memory CD8+ T cells sorted from blood. Subset defined: CD45RO+ cells pooled with CCR7-negative TemRA cells. These receptors all stem from a young man in good health.

This chain links TRBV18 with TRBJ2-1; TRBD2 agrees at 10 bases. The CDR3 length is 15 residues. J gave up 4 bases and V 6 bases, and 6 bases lay outside the gene matches. Germline V CDR1 and CDR2: KGHSH, LQKENI. The CDR3 protein is CASSVTSGPYNEQFF. The CDR3 nucleotides read TGTGCCAGCTCCGTGACTAGCGGGCCATACAATGAGCAGTTCTTC.

This clone was found a few times. The gene calls are TRBV29-1 and TRBJ1-1, with a possible D match to TRBD1 (5 bases). CDR1 and CDR2 (germline): SQVTM, ANQGSEA. Trimming removed 4 bases at V and 0 bases at J, with 12 bases between. The CDR3 length is 14 residues. The CDR3, as DNA: TGCAGCGTTGTGGGACCTGCCATGAACACTGAAGCTTTCTTT. Protein: CSVVGPAMNTEAFF.

The chain couples TRBV30 to TRBJ2-1; 7 bases match TRBD1. CDR3 length: 13 amino acids. CDR1 GTSNPN and CDR2 SVGIG come from the germline V gene (reference sequence). Unmatched junction bases numbered 3, after V lost 5 bases and J lost 2 bases. This chain's CDR3 is CAWGQEAYNEQFF. In DNA form, the CDR3 reads TGTGCCTGGGGACAGGAAGCCTACAATGAGCAGTTCTTC. Full variable domain (rest looked up from reference TRBV30 and TRBJ2-1): SQTIHQWPATLVQPVGSPLSLECTVEGTSNPNLYWYRQAAGRGLQLLFYSVGIGQISSEVPQNLSASRPQDRQFILSSKKLLLSDSGFYLCAWGQEAYNEQFFGPGTRLTVL.

The chain uses TRBV28 and TRBJ1-2; possibly TRBD1 for D (5 bases). The CDR3 runs to 13 residues. V lost 8 bases, J lost 7 bases, and 17 bases lay in between. Germline lookup yields CDR1 MDHEN and CDR2 SYDVKM. The CDR3 DNA reads as TGTGCCAGCGGGGGTGGACTTGAAGGTGGCTACACCTTC. It translates to CASGGGLEGGYTF.

The genes are TRBV11-2 and TRBJ2-3; 10 positions match TRBD1. The CDR3 totals 15 residues. Germline CDR1 SGHAT, CDR2 FQNNGV. V shed 5 bases and J 4 bases; nucleotides not matched to a gene: 6. In DNA form, the CDR3 reads TGTGCCAGCAGCAATGGACAGGGGGGGCCAGATACGCAGTATTTT. Its translation is CASSNGQGGPDTQYF.

The chain couples TRBV7-6 to TRBJ2-7, with TRBD1 identical over 8 bases. V was pared by 1 base and J by 5 bases, with 4 bases of the junction left unmatched. The CDR3 has 14 amino acids. CDR1 is SGHVS, CDR2 FNYEAQ, per germline. This CDR3 is CASSLVQGAHEQYF. The DNA for the CDR3 is TGTGCCAGCAGCTTAGTGCAGGGGGCCCACGAGCAGTACTTC.

This clone was recorded a few times. The chain is built from TRBV27 and TRBJ2-7, with D perhaps matching TRBD2 (6 bases). The germline V gene encodes CDR1 MNHEY and CDR2 SMNVEV (reference sequence). Trimming took off 5 bases at V and 6 bases at J, with 11 bases between the two ends. This CDR3 spans 12 amino acids. CDR3 DNA sequence: TGTGCCAGCAGTATGCAGGGAGGCGAGCAGTACTTC. Amino acid sequence: CASSMQGGEQYF.

This clone occurred a few times. The chain recombines TRBV7-9 with TRBJ2-5; D might be TRBD1 (5 bases). Germline V gene lookup returns CDR1 SEHNR and CDR2 FQNEAQ (reference sequence). V was trimmed by 4 bases and J by 7 bases, leaving 13 bases between them. The CDR3 runs to 13 residues. CDR3 coding DNA: TGTGCCAGCAGCTCCGGTTGGCAGGGGACCCAGTACTTC. Translation gives CASSSGWQGTQYF.

This clone was recorded at least ten times. The chain recombines TRBV10-3 with TRBJ2-3; no clear D. V gave up 3 bases and J gave up 1 base, with 11 bases separating them. Germline V gene data show CDR1 as ENHRY and CDR2 as SYGVKD. This CDR3 region has 15 residues. CDR3 sequence: CAISESVLGTDTQYF. The CDR3 coding sequence is TGTGCCATCAGTGAATCGGTGCTGGGCACAGATACGCAGTATTTT.

The rearrangement uses TRBV29-1 and TRBJ2-1, with 9 bases lining up with TRBD1. The ends lost 5 bases at V and 3 bases at J; junction bases unmatched: 5. This CDR3 is built from 14 residues. Germline CDR1 and CDR2: SQVTM and ANQGSEA. CDR3 in amino acids: CSVNRDRDYNEQFF. The CDR3 region has the DNA TGCAGCGTTAACCGGGACAGGGACTACAATGAGCAGTTCTTC.

The table lists this clone with many counts. The chain is built from TRBV28 and TRBJ1-1; possible D gene TRBD1, 6 bases. The length of the CDR3 is 16 residues. V lost 5 bases and J lost 1, with 17 bases in between. Germline CDR1 reads MDHEN; CDR2 reads SYDVKM. CDR3 sequence reads: CASSPEQGLANTEAFF. The CDR3 bases are TGTGCCAGCAGTCCAGAACAGGGCCTTGCGAACACTGAAGCTTTCTTT. The entire variable domain, with the rest obtained from reference TRBV28 and TRBJ1-1, is as follows: DVKVTQSSRYLVKRTGEKVFLECVQDMDHENMFWYRQDPGLGLRLIYFSYDVKMKEKGDIPEGYSVSREKKERFSLILESASTNQTSMYLCASSPEQGLANTEAFFGQGTRLTVV.

V gene TRBV7-8 combines with J gene TRBJ2-3; the D is unclear. The CDR3 consists of 14 residues. V was clipped by 2 bases and J by 0 bases, with 6 bases between them. CDR1 is SGHVS and CDR2 is FQNEAQ in the germline V gene. The CDR3 spells CASSLTGSTDTQYF. CDR3 bases: TGTGCCAGCAGCTTAACCGGGAGCACAGATACGCAGTATTTT.

This clone was recorded at least ten times. Other DNA sequences in the sample encode the same CDR3. V gene TRBV4-1 combines with J gene TRBJ1-2; D remains unclear. This CDR3 spans 14 amino acids. V lost 0 bases to trimming and J lost 5 bases, with 10 bases between them. The germline CDR1 and CDR2 sequences are MGHRA and YSYEKL. The CDR3 region has the DNA TGCGCCAGCAGCCAAGATATGCAGGTTTATGGCTACACCTTC. Amino acids: CASSQDMQVYGYTF.